A selection of T cell receptor beta chains follows, all from one sample in a study of blood T cell repertoires in COVID-19. TCRdb keeps only in-frame clones here, not all; method: immunoSEQ multiplex PCR. The sample contains around 250,000 clones, approximately 83% of which appear only once. Material for sequencing was peripheral blood. Receptors originate from a man aged 45-65 years with active or convalescent COVID-19. Both conserved end residues are part of each CDR3. D genes are given only for firm matches. Expanded clones get a size class; other rows say once, few or many, or leave the size out.

v_call: TRBV5-1; clone_size: once; d_call: NA; j_call: TRBJ1-2; cdr3_nt: TGCGCCAGCAGCTTGATGGGGGCCCGTGGCTACACCTTC; cdr3_aa: CASSLMGARGYTF
v_call: TRBV7-6; clone_size: NA; d_call: TRBD1; j_call: TRBJ2-7; cdr3_nt: TGTGCCAGCAGCAGCAGGGACAGGGGGCAACCACAGCAGTACTTC; cdr3_aa: CASSSRDRGQPQQYF
v_call: TRBV6-1; clone_size: NA; d_call: TRBD1; j_call: TRBJ1-5; cdr3_nt: TGTGCCAGCAGTGTACCATCGGGACAGATCAATCAGCCCCAGCATTTT; cdr3_aa: CASSVPSGQINQPQHF
v_call: TRBV9; clone_size: NA; d_call: NA; j_call: TRBJ1-2; cdr3_nt: TGTGCCAGCAGCGGCCAGGGGTCCCCAGGTGGCTACACCTTC; cdr3_aa: CASSGQGSPGGYTF
v_call: TRBV5-1; clone_size: NA; d_call: TRBD1; j_call: TRBJ1-5; cdr3_nt: TGCGCCAGCAGCCCTGGACAGGAAGGTCAGCCCCAGCATTTT; cdr3_aa: CASSPGQEGQPQHF
v_call: TRBV28; clone_size: NA; d_call: TRBD1; j_call: TRBJ2-2; cdr3_nt: TGTGCCAGCAGTTATCCCCTCCGGGACAGAACCGGGGAGCTGTTTTTT; cdr3_aa: CASSYPLRDRTGELFF
v_call: TRBV5-1; clone_size: NA; d_call: TRBD1; j_call: TRBJ1-1; cdr3_nt: TGCGCCAGCAGCTGGCCGCAGGGGGCGAACACTGAAGCTTTCTTT; cdr3_aa: CASSWPQGANTEAFF
v_call: TRBV29-1; clone_size: once; d_call: TRBD1; j_call: TRBJ2-1; cdr3_nt: TGCAGCGCCACCGGGACAGGGGTGGACAATGAGCAGTTCTTC; cdr3_aa: CSATGTGVDNEQFF
v_call: TRBV29-1; clone_size: NA; d_call: NA; j_call: TRBJ1-3; cdr3_nt: TGCAGCGTTGAAGGGGGGGGAAGCACCATATATTTT; cdr3_aa: CSVEGGGSTIYF
v_call: TRBV19; clone_size: NA; d_call: TRBD1; j_call: TRBJ1-1; cdr3_nt: TGTGCCAGTAGAAACCCCGGGACAGGGGGCGGGATTACTGAAGCTTTCTTT; cdr3_aa: CASRNPGTGGGITEAFF
v_call: TRBV6-5; clone_size: NA; d_call: NA; j_call: TRBJ2-1; cdr3_nt: TGTGCCAGCAACCTCCCGGGACTTTACAATGAGCAGTTCTTC; cdr3_aa: CASNLPGLYNEQFF
v_call: TRBV24-1; clone_size: NA; d_call: TRBD2; j_call: TRBJ2-2; cdr3_nt: TGTGCCACCAGTGGGGAGGGGTCGAAGTCCGGGGAGCTGTTTTTT; cdr3_aa: CATSGEGSKSGELFF
v_call: TRBV5-1; clone_size: few; d_call: NA; j_call: TRBJ1-5; cdr3_nt: TGCGCCAGCAGCGTGGACAGCCCTTATCAGCCCCAGCATTTT; cdr3_aa: CASSVDSPYQPQHF
v_call: TRBV12-3/TRBV12-4; clone_size: NA; d_call: TRBD2; j_call: TRBJ2-1; cdr3_nt: TGTGCCAGCAGGTTAGGACTAGCCAAGCAGTTCTTC; cdr3_aa: CASRLGLAKQFF
v_call: TRBV2; clone_size: NA; d_call: NA; j_call: TRBJ2-1; cdr3_nt: TGTGCCAGCAGTGAGACAGCTGACAATGAGCAGTTCTTC; cdr3_aa: CASSETADNEQFF
v_call: TRBV4-2; clone_size: NA; d_call: NA; j_call: TRBJ2-5; cdr3_nt: TGTGCCAGCAGCCCCTGGACTGGAGAAGAGACCCAGTACTTC; cdr3_aa: CASSPWTGEETQYF
v_call: TRBV19; clone_size: NA; d_call: TRBD1; j_call: TRBJ1-6; cdr3_nt: TGTGCCAGTAGTAAGTCTCCCGGGACAGGGCTGTCACCCCTCCACTTT; cdr3_aa: CASSKSPGTGLSPLHF
v_call: TRBV30; clone_size: NA; d_call: NA; j_call: TRBJ2-1; cdr3_nt: TGTGCCGGACTACCGGACAACTCCTACAATGAGCAGTTCTTC; cdr3_aa: CAGLPDNSYNEQFF
v_call: TRBV2; clone_size: NA; d_call: TRBD1; j_call: TRBJ1-1; cdr3_nt: TGTGCCAGCCGGGGACAGCCGAACACTGAAGCTTTCTTT; cdr3_aa: CASRGQPNTEAFF
v_call: TRBV6-2/TRBV6-3; clone_size: NA; d_call: NA; j_call: TRBJ1-2; cdr3_nt: TGTGCCAGCAGTTACTCGACAAACTATGGCTACACCTTC; cdr3_aa: CASSYSTNYGYTF
v_call: TRBV5-1; clone_size: NA; d_call: NA; j_call: TRBJ2-1; cdr3_nt: TGCGCCAGCAGCTTGGGGCAGGGATCCTACAATGAGCAGTTCTTC; cdr3_aa: CASSLGQGSYNEQFF
v_call: TRBV5-5; clone_size: once; d_call: NA; j_call: TRBJ1-5; cdr3_nt: TGTGCCAGCAGCTTGGAGGGTCGACAGTATAGCAATCAGCCCCAGCATTTT; cdr3_aa: CASSLEGRQYSNQPQHF
v_call: TRBV3-1/TRBV3-2; clone_size: NA; d_call: NA; j_call: TRBJ1-1; cdr3_nt: TGTGCCAGCAGCCACACCGAAGGGAGCGAAGAAGCTTTCTTT; cdr3_aa: CASSHTEGSEEAFF
v_call: TRBV12-3/TRBV12-4; clone_size: NA; d_call: NA; j_call: TRBJ1-2; cdr3_nt: TGTGCCAGCAGCTGGGACACCTTCTATGGCTACACCTTC; cdr3_aa: CASSWDTFYGYTF
v_call: TRBV5-4; clone_size: NA; d_call: NA; j_call: TRBJ1-2; cdr3_nt: TGTGCCAGCAGCTCCCAGGGTCGTTATGGCTACACCTTC; cdr3_aa: CASSSQGRYGYTF
v_call: TRBV7-8; clone_size: NA; d_call: TRBD1; j_call: TRBJ1-5; cdr3_nt: TGTGCCAGCAGCCCGATACAGGGGGTTCCTCAGCCCCAGCATTTT; cdr3_aa: CASSPIQGVPQPQHF
v_call: TRBV27; clone_size: NA; d_call: NA; j_call: TRBJ1-1; cdr3_nt: TGTGCCAGCAGTTTTGGGGGAGGCACTGAAGCTTTCTTT; cdr3_aa: CASSFGGGTEAFF
v_call: TRBV28; clone_size: NA; d_call: TRBD2; j_call: TRBJ2-3; cdr3_nt: TGTGCCAGCCTGGGTAGCGGGGGGGCCGGAGATACGCAGTATTTT; cdr3_aa: CASLGSGGAGDTQYF
v_call: TRBV2; clone_size: NA; d_call: NA; j_call: TRBJ1-1; cdr3_nt: TGTGCCAGCAGTCTTGACAGGCTGAACACTGAAGCTTTCTTT; cdr3_aa: CASSLDRLNTEAFF
v_call: TRBV6-5; clone_size: NA; d_call: NA; j_call: TRBJ1-2; cdr3_nt: TGTGCCAGCAGGCGGGGACACTATGGCTACACCTTC; cdr3_aa: CASRRGHYGYTF
v_call: TRBV6-5; clone_size: few; d_call: TRBD1; j_call: TRBJ1-5; cdr3_nt: TGTGCCAGCAGTTACGGAGGGACAGCTAATCAGCCCCAGCATTTT; cdr3_aa: CASSYGGTANQPQHF
v_call: TRBV5-5; clone_size: once; d_call: NA; j_call: TRBJ2-1; cdr3_nt: TGTGCCAGCAGCTTGTTACAGGGTGGGTACAATGAGCAGTTCTTC; cdr3_aa: CASSLLQGGYNEQFF
v_call: TRBV7-2; clone_size: few; d_call: TRBD1; j_call: TRBJ2-5; cdr3_nt: TGTGCCAGCAGCACTTACAGGGGGCAGGAGACCCAGTACTTC; cdr3_aa: CASSTYRGQETQYF
v_call: TRBV6-5; clone_size: NA; d_call: TRBD1; j_call: TRBJ1-1; cdr3_nt: TGTGCCAGCAGAAAACAGGGGGAGGCTGAAGCTTTCTTT; cdr3_aa: CASRKQGEAEAFF
v_call: TRBV29-1; clone_size: NA; d_call: NA; j_call: TRBJ2-2; cdr3_nt: TGCAGCTTCCGTTTGACCGGGGAGCTGTTTTTT; cdr3_aa: CSFRLTGELFF
v_call: TRBV18; clone_size: NA; d_call: NA; j_call: TRBJ2-3; cdr3_nt: TGTGCCAGCTCACCACAAGAGGTGTCGCAGTATTTT; cdr3_aa: CASSPQEVSQYF
v_call: TRBV28; clone_size: NA; d_call: NA; j_call: TRBJ1-5; cdr3_nt: TGTGCCAGCAGCTGGGGGGTATTGGATCAGCCCCAGCATTTT; cdr3_aa: CASSWGVLDQPQHF
v_call: TRBV21-1; clone_size: NA; d_call: NA; j_call: TRBJ2-5; cdr3_nt: TGTGCCAGCAGCGAACAGGGGGCAGGAGAGACCCAGTACTTC; cdr3_aa: CASSEQGAGETQYF
v_call: TRBV28; clone_size: NA; d_call: NA; j_call: TRBJ2-3; cdr3_nt: TGTGCCAGCCGGTGGGGGGGCGCAACAGATACGCAGTATTTT; cdr3_aa: CASRWGGATDTQYF
v_call: TRBV9; clone_size: NA; d_call: TRBD1; j_call: TRBJ1-5; cdr3_nt: TGTGCCAGCAGCGGGACAGGGGGCAATCAGCCCCAGCATTTT; cdr3_aa: CASSGTGGNQPQHF
v_call: TRBV7-6; clone_size: NA; d_call: NA; j_call: TRBJ2-7; cdr3_nt: TGTGCCAGCAGCCAACCCCCCCCAGGGTCCCAGTACTTC; cdr3_aa: CASSQPPPGSQYF
v_call: TRBV7-9; clone_size: NA; d_call: TRBD2; j_call: TRBJ2-3; cdr3_nt: TGTGCCAGCAGCGACGGGACTAGCGGGGGATTCACAGATACGCAGTATTTT; cdr3_aa: CASSDGTSGGFTDTQYF
v_call: TRBV5-1; clone_size: NA; d_call: NA; j_call: TRBJ2-1; cdr3_nt: TGCGCCAGCAGCTTGGCGGGGGGCTTTAACAATGAGCAGTTCTTC; cdr3_aa: CASSLAGGFNNEQFF
v_call: TRBV19; clone_size: NA; d_call: TRBD1; j_call: TRBJ1-2; cdr3_nt: TGTGCCAGTAGTGGGACAGGGGGCGGAATTTACACCTTC; cdr3_aa: CASSGTGGGIYTF
v_call: TRBV6-6; clone_size: NA; d_call: NA; j_call: TRBJ1-1; cdr3_nt: TGTGCCAGCAGTTACTCTTTGTGGCAGAACACTGAAGCTTTCTTT; cdr3_aa: CASSYSLWQNTEAFF
v_call: TRBV6-5; clone_size: NA; d_call: NA; j_call: TRBJ1-5; cdr3_nt: TGTGCCAGCAGCCCGGGACGGGGGAGTAATCAGCCCCAGCATTTT; cdr3_aa: CASSPGRGSNQPQHF
v_call: TRBV7-2; clone_size: NA; d_call: NA; j_call: TRBJ1-1; cdr3_nt: TGTGCCAGCAGCCCTTGGGGGGAGAGGAACACTGAAGCTTTCTTT; cdr3_aa: CASSPWGERNTEAFF
v_call: TRBV28; clone_size: NA; d_call: NA; j_call: TRBJ1-4; cdr3_nt: TGTGCCAGCAGATCCGCCGGGAGCGAGTCTGAAAAACTGTTTTTT; cdr3_aa: CASRSAGSESEKLFF
v_call: TRBV12-3/TRBV12-4; clone_size: NA; d_call: NA; j_call: TRBJ2-3; cdr3_nt: TGTGCCAGCAGTTTAGGGCTAGGAGATACGCAGTATTTT; cdr3_aa: CASSLGLGDTQYF
v_call: TRBV9; clone_size: NA; d_call: TRBD2; j_call: TRBJ2-1; cdr3_nt: TGTGCCAGCAGCGTAAGGTCTAGCGGGGACTACAATGAGCAGTTCTTC; cdr3_aa: CASSVRSSGDYNEQFF
v_call: TRBV7-9; clone_size: NA; d_call: TRBD1; j_call: TRBJ2-7; cdr3_nt: TGTGCCAGCAGCTTAGGTCCCCAGGGGGCATACGAGCAGTACTTC; cdr3_aa: CASSLGPQGAYEQYF
v_call: TRBV5-4; clone_size: NA; d_call: NA; j_call: TRBJ1-6; cdr3_nt: TGTGCCAGCAGCTTGGCCGATGCAGGCCGAAGTTCACCCCTCCACTTT; cdr3_aa: CASSLADAGRSSPLHF
v_call: TRBV13; clone_size: NA; d_call: TRBD1; j_call: TRBJ1-3; cdr3_nt: TGTGCCAGCAGCACGAGTGACAGGGGGTCTGGAAACACCATATATTTT; cdr3_aa: CASSTSDRGSGNTIYF
v_call: TRBV9; clone_size: NA; d_call: TRBD1; j_call: TRBJ2-3; cdr3_nt: TGTGCCAGCAGCGCCACGATCCGGGACAGGGTTTCAGATACGCAGTATTTT; cdr3_aa: CASSATIRDRVSDTQYF
v_call: TRBV2; clone_size: NA; d_call: NA; j_call: TRBJ1-2; cdr3_nt: TGTGCCAGCAGGAGCTCAGGGAATCTTTACTATGGCTACACCTTC; cdr3_aa: CASRSSGNLYYGYTF
v_call: TRBV7-8; clone_size: NA; d_call: NA; j_call: TRBJ1-1; cdr3_nt: TGTGCCAGCAGCTTAGGGGGAAACCGGAGGGAAGCTTTCTTT; cdr3_aa: CASSLGGNRREAFF
v_call: TRBV3-1/TRBV3-2; clone_size: NA; d_call: NA; j_call: TRBJ1-6; cdr3_nt: TGTGCCAGCAGCCAGGGAGGAAATAATTCACCCCTCCACTTT; cdr3_aa: CASSQGGNNSPLHF
v_call: TRBV3-1/TRBV3-2; clone_size: NA; d_call: NA; j_call: TRBJ1-6; cdr3_nt: TGTGCCAGCAGCCAGATACAGGGTGGGTATTCACCCCTCCACTTT; cdr3_aa: CASSQIQGGYSPLHF
v_call: TRBV12-3/TRBV12-4; clone_size: once; d_call: NA; j_call: TRBJ2-1; cdr3_nt: TGTGCCAGCAGTTTAGGGGCAGGGGATGAGCAGTTCTTC; cdr3_aa: CASSLGAGDEQFF
v_call: TRBV27; clone_size: NA; d_call: TRBD2; j_call: TRBJ2-2; cdr3_nt: TGTGCCAGCAGTACACTGGGGGGGGTGACCGGGGAGCTGTTTTTT; cdr3_aa: CASSTLGGVTGELFF